The next 15 T cell receptor beta chains were all read from a single sample in a study of T cell responses to AZD1222 COVID-19 vaccine. Clones were sequenced by immunoSEQ multiplex PCR, and TCRdb holds only the in-frame ones, with some missing. The profile covers fewer than 55,000 clones, with 83% appearing a single time and about 50% taken by the ten largest. The sample was peripheral blood, taken on day 0 of AZD1222 vaccination. The receptor source for this set is an adult in good health.

Only a few counts were recorded for this clone. This chain uses TRBV7-9 with TRBJ1-5; D remains unclear. With 6 bases removed from V and 2 bases from J, the gap between germline ends came to 8 bases. Germline assignment: CDR1 SEHNR and CDR2 FQNEAQ (reference sequence). This CDR3 region has 13 residues. The CDR3 DNA reads as TGTGCCAGCAGTGATTCAGGCAATCAGCCCCAGCATTTT. It codes for CASSDSGNQPQHF.

This chain joins TRBV24-1 and TRBJ2-1; TRBD1 matches at 8 bases. The CDR3 consists of 14 residues. In germline, CDR1 is KGHDR, CDR2 SFDVKD. Trimming at V came to 4 bases and at J to 10 bases, leaving 8 bases not matched to a gene. CDR3 DNA: TGTGCCACCAGTGAACCCACCGGGACAGGAGAGCAGTTCTTC. Translating gives CATSEPTGTGEQFF.

The rearrangement joins TRBV4-2 to TRBJ1-6; the D gene is possibly TRBD1 (6 bases). Trimming cost V 4 bases and J 6 bases, with 13 bases left between them. This CDR3 has 15 residues. The germline CDR1 and CDR2 sequences are LGHNA and YNFKEQ. This CDR3 is CASSPYSGVNSPLHF. Here the CDR3 DNA reads TGTGCCAGCAGCCCCTACTCAGGGGTTAATTCACCCCTCCACTTT.

The chain employs TRBV10-3 and TRBJ1-3; D is unclear. This CDR3 is built from 14 residues. V was cut by 7 bases and J by 0 bases, with 10 bases left in between. The germline V gene encodes CDR1 ENHRY and CDR2 SYGVKD. CDR3 in amino acids: CAITGLPSGNTIYF. CDR3 nucleotides: TGTGCCATCACCGGACTGCCCTCTGGAAACACCATATATTTT.

This clone was seen only once. The chain has TRBV12-5 and TRBJ2-6, with unresolved D. Germline V CDR1 and CDR2: LGHNT, FRNRAP. The CDR3 consists of 12 residues. Trimming removed 5 bases at V and 8 bases at J, with 7 bases between. The CDR3 loop is CASGLETNVLTF. CDR3 coding DNA: TGTGCTAGTGGTCTCGAAACCAACGTCCTGACTTTC.

V gene TRBV18 combines with J gene TRBJ2-1; possibly TRBD2 for D (5 bases). V dropped 0 bases and J dropped 6 bases, with 12 bases sitting between them. This CDR3 is 15 amino acids long. The germline gives CDR1 KGHSH, CDR2 LQKENI. CDR3: CASSPPSGIVNEQFF. CDR3 DNA: TGTGCCAGCTCACCACCGTCGGGGATCGTCAATGAGCAGTTCTTC.

The V and J genes are TRBV7-2 and TRBJ1-1, with 10 bases matching TRBD1. Germline CDR1 SGHTA, CDR2 FQGNSA. J was trimmed by 6 bases and V by 2 bases; bases with no gene match: 3. This CDR3 region has 14 residues. CDR3 bases: TGTGCCAGCAGCTTATTCGGGACAGGGGCTGAAGCTTTCTTT. Translated: CASSLFGTGAEAFF.

The chain joins TRBV10-3 to TRBJ1-1; the match to TRBD1 covers 7 bases. The CDR3 sequence is 14 residues long. Germline CDR1 ENHRY, CDR2 SYGVKD. V shed 7 bases, J shed 1 base, and the junction held 6 bases outside the gene matches. CDR3 region: CAITMGQRNTEAFF. As DNA, the CDR3 is TGTGCCATCACTATGGGACAGAGGAACACTGAAGCTTTCTTT.

The chain carries TRBV6-5 and TRBJ1-2; TRBD1 matches at 9 bases. V was pared by 6 bases and J by 4 bases, with 6 bases of the junction left unmatched. The V gene's germline CDR1 is MNHEY and CDR2 SVGAGI. The CDR3 contains 14 residues. CDR3 region: CASSLQDRGYGYTF. The CDR3 DNA is TGTGCCAGCAGCCTTCAGGACAGGGGCTATGGCTACACCTTC.

V is TRBV15 and J is TRBJ2-5; 7 nucleotides line up with TRBD2. The CDR3 consists of 17 residues. Per germline, CDR1 LNHNV and CDR2 YYDKDF (reference sequence). Germline trimming cut 0 bases from V and 3 bases from J; bases unmatched to any gene: 10. DNA of the CDR3: TGTGCCACCAGCAGAGATGGGACTGGGGGGGTCGAAGAGACCCAGTACTTC. It encodes CATSRDGTGGVEETQYF.

The chain is built from TRBV7-2 and TRBJ2-3, with D possibly being TRBD1 or TRBD2 (5 bases each). Germline assignment: CDR1 SGHTA and CDR2 FQGNSA. The germline V and J ends were trimmed by 0 bases and 2 bases, with 12 bases remaining between them. The CDR3 length is 16 residues. The CDR3 sequence is CASSLAQQGTTDTQYF. DNA for the CDR3: TGTGCCAGCAGCTTAGCGCAGCAAGGGACCACAGATACGCAGTATTTT.

This clone was found a few times. V and J are TRBV5-6 and TRBJ2-1; D gene ambiguous. V lost 2 bases and J 4 bases, leaving 1 base between the germline ends. This CDR3 contains 11 residues. Germline lookup yields CDR1 SGHDT and CDR2 YYEEEE. The CDR3 here is CASSFYNEQFF. The CDR3 nucleotides read TGTGCCAGCAGCTTTTACAATGAGCAGTTCTTC.

The chain employs TRBV4-1 and TRBJ1-1; TRBD1 matches 7 bases. Looked up from germline, CDR1 is MGHRA and CDR2 is YSYEKL. V shed 3 bases and J 4 bases; nucleotides not matched to a gene: 5. There are 14 residues in the CDR3. The CDR3 nucleotides read TGCGCCAGCAGCCATCCAGGGGGTTCCACTGAAGCTTTCTTT. Translated, it gives CASSHPGGSTEAFF.

This clone was recorded once. The chain uses TRBV5-1 and TRBJ2-5; D might be TRBD2 (7 bases). Trimming took 1 base from V and 1 from J, leaving 14 bases between them. The CDR3 length is 16 residues. CDR1 and CDR2 (germline): SGHRS, YFSETQ. The CDR3 loop reads CASSLKAGAVQETQYF. CDR3 bases: TGCGCCAGCAGCTTGAAGGCGGGGGCCGTCCAAGAGACCCAGTACTTC.

This clone has a handful of counts. This chain links TRBV19 with TRBJ1-1; D not resolved. V lost 1 base, J lost 0 bases, and 12 bases lay in between. Germline lookup yields CDR1 LNHDA and CDR2 SQIVND (reference sequence). The CDR3 sequence is 16 residues long. The CDR3 DNA reads TGTGCCAGTAGTATAGCGGCCAGCCCTATGAACACTGAAGCTTTCTTT. This encodes CASSIAASPMNTEAFF.